The clone carrying this T cell receptor beta chain was observed at least ten times. Its antigen is not known. The data stem from a study of Graves' ophthalmopathy and Graves' hyperthyroidism. Across the whole study: Researchers classed hyperthyroidism as stable given no ophthalmopathy within 18 months of follow-up. Notes on the study in general: A model built from 13 signatures distinguished ophthalmopathy from stable hyperthyroidism with around 91% sensitivity and approximately 80% specificity.

RNA transcripts were the source from which TCR beta CDR3 regions were amplified. HTBI-primed first-round RT-PCR preceded second-round multiplex PCR. TCRdb reprocessed the multiplex PCR reads with MiXCR, giving one entry per CDR3 protein. The sample gives over a million distinct CDR3 sequences, around a third of which show up once; roughly 11% is in the top ten. The length of the CDR3 is 13 residues. Losses at the gene ends were 0 bases for V and 6 bases for J; bases not matched to a gene: 3. CDR1 is DFQATT, CDR2 SNEGSKA, per germline (reference sequence). Hyperthyroidism patients had new diagnoses, durations under 2 months, and ages of 18 to 65. Patients were excluded if they had other autoimmune diseases or uncontrolled infections, and likewise if pregnancy or lactation applied.

Sequences were obtained from peripheral blood or thyroid tissue (not recorded which). The V gene is TRBV20-1, the J gene TRBJ1-1; TRBD1 matches 8 bases. This TCR was recovered from an adult man with Graves' hyperthyroidism. CDR3 DNA sequence: TGCAGTGCTAGAGACGACAGGGGTCCTGAAGCTTTCTTT. Its protein product is CSARDDRGPEAFF.